This note documents a single TCR beta chain sequence. Antigen specificity is unknown. Construction of the TCRbeta library involved unique molecular identifiers. TCRdb redid the calling of the PCR reads with MiXCR, one entry per CDR3 protein. The sample includes fewer than 550,000 distinct CDR3 sequences, around 15% of them seen just once. This sample was taken from a study of T-cell reconstitution after alpha-beta-depleted transplantation in children. Germline V lookup: CDR1 MDHEN, CDR2 SYDVKM. V dropped 4 bases and J dropped 7 bases, with 14 bases sitting between them. The CDR3 extends over 14 amino acids. Overall study results and limits: Roughly two months post-transplant, alpha-beta T cells reportedly originated from several hundred graft clones that had expanded. Where some patients showed high TCRbeta diversity at day 60, it came from recipient T cells and thymic progenitors that had survived.

V gene TRBV28 combines with J gene TRBJ2-1; D is uncertain. The sequences come from PBMCs, mostly from graft donor cells, collected 360 days after TCRalphabeta/CD19-depleted stem cell transplant. The receptor comes from a boy under two years old who had a stem cell transplant for Wiskott-Aldrich syndrome, so the T cells may come from the graft donor. The CDR3 DNA reads TGTGCCAGCAGTTCTATGGCCAGAAGGAATGAGCAGTTCTTC. Its translation is CASSSMARRNEQFF.